The sequence of this T cell receptor (beta chain) was determined in a study of T cell repertoires in cytomegalovirus infection. MiXCR was run by TCRdb on the reads, yielding one entry per CDR3 protein. Of about 240,000 distinct CDR3 sequences listed, roughly an eighth are singletons. The germline gives CDR1 SGHTA, CDR2 FQGNSA. Trimming took 4 bases from V and 0 from J, leaving 15 bases between them. The CDR3 has 16 amino acids. This clonotype was counted ten times or more. Input material: PBMCs. The clonotype was recovered from a human donor in good health (CMV status not recorded). Some clones in this sample may be carry-over from other donors' samples. This chain uses TRBV7-2 with TRBJ2-5; possibly TRBD1 for D (6 bases). The DNA for the CDR3 is TGTGCCAGCAGCTCCGGACAGCTTTCGTACCAAGAGACCCAGTACTTC. As protein: CASSSGQLSYQETQYF.